The clone carrying this T cell receptor (beta chain) is medium-sized by share. As yet, its antigen is unknown. Sampled blood was obtained at baseline, cycle 4 day 1, and cycle 7 day 1. These data come from a study of OX40 agonist ivuxolimab in advanced cancers. Overall study: Partial responses, seen in three patients, involved one hepatocellular carcinoma and two cutaneous melanomas.

The method was immunoSEQ multiplex PCR; TCRdb's version includes in-frame clones alone and lacks a portion of them. This table has about 34,000 clones, roughly four fifths appearing once. Whole-study findings and limits: In the 0.1 to 3.0 mg/kg range, CD4+ and CD8+ blood T cells had expanded clonally by week 6. Compared with CD4+, CD8+ T cells on average had more expanded clones.

Here the sequenced sample was CD4+ or CD8+ T cells sorted from blood, taken in a trial of the OX40 agonist ivuxolimab. The source of this sequence is an adult with an advanced solid tumor such as melanoma, head and neck, liver or kidney cancer.

The CDR3 nucleotides read TGTGCCAGCTCCTTAGGGACAGGGGGCAACGACGAGCAGTACTTC. Encoded protein: CASSLGTGGNDEQYF. The chain joins TRBV18 to TRBJ2-7; 12 bases are a match to TRBD1. This CDR3 is built from 15 residues. The V segment lost 6 bases and the J segment 5 bases; nucleotides outside the gene matches: 8. The germline gives CDR1 KGHSH, CDR2 LQKENI.